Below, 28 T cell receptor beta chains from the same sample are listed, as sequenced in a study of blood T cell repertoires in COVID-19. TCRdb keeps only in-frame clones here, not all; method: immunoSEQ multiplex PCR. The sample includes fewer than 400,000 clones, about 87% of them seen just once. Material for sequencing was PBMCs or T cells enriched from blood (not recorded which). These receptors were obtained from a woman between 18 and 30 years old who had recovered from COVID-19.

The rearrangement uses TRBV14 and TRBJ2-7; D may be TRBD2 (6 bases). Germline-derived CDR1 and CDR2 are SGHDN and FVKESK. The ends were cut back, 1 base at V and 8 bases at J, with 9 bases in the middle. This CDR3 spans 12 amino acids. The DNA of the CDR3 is TGTGCCAGCAGCCAAGGGGGACTCCAGCAGTACTTC. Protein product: CASSQGGLQQYF.

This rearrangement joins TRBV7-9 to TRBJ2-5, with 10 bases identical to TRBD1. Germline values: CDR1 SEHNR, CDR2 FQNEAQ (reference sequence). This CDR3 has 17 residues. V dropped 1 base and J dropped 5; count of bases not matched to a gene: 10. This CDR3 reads CASSLGSGTGARETQYF. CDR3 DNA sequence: TGTGCCAGCAGCTTAGGGAGCGGGACAGGGGCAAGGGAGACCCAGTACTTC.

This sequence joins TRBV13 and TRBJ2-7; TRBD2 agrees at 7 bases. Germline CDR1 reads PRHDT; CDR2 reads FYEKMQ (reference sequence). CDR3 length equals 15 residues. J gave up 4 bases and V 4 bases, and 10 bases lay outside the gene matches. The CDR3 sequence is CASSSSRDGGYEQYF. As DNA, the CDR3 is TGTGCCAGCAGCTCTAGCCGGGACGGGGGGTACGAGCAGTACTTC.

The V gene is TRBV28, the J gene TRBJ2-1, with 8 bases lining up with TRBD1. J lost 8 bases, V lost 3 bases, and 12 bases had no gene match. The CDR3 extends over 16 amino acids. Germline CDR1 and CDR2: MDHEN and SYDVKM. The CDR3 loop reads CASSFPQAGGMDEQFF. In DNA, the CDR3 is TGTGCCAGCAGTTTTCCCCAGGCAGGGGGCATGGATGAGCAGTTCTTC. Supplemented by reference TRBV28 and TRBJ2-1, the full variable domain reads DVKVTQSSRYLVKRTGEKVFLECVQDMDHENMFWYRQDPGLGLRLIYFSYDVKMKEKGDIPEGYSVSREKKERFSLILESASTNQTSMYLCASSFPQAGGMDEQFFGPGTRLTVL.

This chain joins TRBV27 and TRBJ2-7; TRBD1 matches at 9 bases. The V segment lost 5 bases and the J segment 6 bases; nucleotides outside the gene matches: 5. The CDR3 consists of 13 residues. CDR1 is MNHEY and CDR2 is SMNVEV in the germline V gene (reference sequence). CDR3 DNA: TGTGCCAGCAGTCCTCGGACAGGGGCCGAGCAGTACTTC. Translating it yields CASSPRTGAEQYF.

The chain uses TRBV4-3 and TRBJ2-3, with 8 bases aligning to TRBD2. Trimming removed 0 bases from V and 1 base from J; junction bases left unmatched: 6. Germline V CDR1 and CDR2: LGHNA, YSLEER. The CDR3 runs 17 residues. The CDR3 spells CASSQDAAGVGTDTQYF. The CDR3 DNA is TGCGCCAGCAGCCAAGATGCAGCGGGGGTGGGCACAGATACGCAGTATTTT.

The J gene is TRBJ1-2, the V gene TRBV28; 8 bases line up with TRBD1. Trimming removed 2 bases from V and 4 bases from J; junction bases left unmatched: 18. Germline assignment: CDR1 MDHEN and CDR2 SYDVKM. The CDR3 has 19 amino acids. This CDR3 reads CASSLPEQGGRGLGYGYTF. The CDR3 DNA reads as TGTGCCAGCAGTTTACCGGAACAGGGGGGAAGAGGGTTGGGCTATGGCTACACCTTC.

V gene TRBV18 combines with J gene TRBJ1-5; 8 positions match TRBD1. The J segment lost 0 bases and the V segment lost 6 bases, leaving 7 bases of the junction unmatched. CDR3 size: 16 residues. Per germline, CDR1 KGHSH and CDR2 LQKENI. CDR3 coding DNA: TGTGCCAGCTCTCGTACCGGGACAGGTAGCAATCAGCCCCAGCATTTT. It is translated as CASSRTGTGSNQPQHF.

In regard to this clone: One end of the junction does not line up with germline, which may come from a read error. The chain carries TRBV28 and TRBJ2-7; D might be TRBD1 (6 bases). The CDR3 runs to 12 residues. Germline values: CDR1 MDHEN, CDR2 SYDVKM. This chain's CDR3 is CAAAARQVGFFF. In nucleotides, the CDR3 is TGTGCAGCAGCGGCTCGACAGGTTGGGTTTTTCTTC. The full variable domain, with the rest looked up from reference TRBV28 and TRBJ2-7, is DVKVTQSSRYLVKRTGEKVFLECVQDMDHENMFWYRQDPGLGLRLIYFSYDVKMKEKGDIPEGYSVSREKKERFSLILESASTNQTSMYLCAAAARQVGFFFGPGTRLTVT.

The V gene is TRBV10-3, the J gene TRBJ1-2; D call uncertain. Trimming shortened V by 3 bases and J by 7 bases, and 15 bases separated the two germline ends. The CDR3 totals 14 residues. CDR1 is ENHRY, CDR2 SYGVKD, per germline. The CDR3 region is CAISDGVIPFGYTF. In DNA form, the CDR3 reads TGTGCCATCAGTGACGGAGTAATCCCCTTTGGCTACACCTTC.

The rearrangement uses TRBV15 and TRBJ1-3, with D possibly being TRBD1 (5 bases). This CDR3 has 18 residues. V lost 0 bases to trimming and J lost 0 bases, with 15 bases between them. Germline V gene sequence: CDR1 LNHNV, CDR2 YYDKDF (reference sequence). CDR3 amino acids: CATSRDAGMLYSGNTIYF. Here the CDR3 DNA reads TGTGCCACCAGCAGAGATGCAGGGATGCTATACTCTGGAAACACCATATATTTT.

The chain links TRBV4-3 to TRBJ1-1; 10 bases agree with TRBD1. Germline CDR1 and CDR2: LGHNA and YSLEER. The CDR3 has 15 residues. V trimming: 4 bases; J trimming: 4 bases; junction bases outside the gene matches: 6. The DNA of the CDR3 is TGCGCCAGCAGCCCGAGGGACAGGGGAGTCACTGAAGCTTTCTTT. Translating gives CASSPRDRGVTEAFF.

This chain's CDR3 is CASSRSSNQPQHF. The CDR3 DNA reads as TGTGCCAGCAGCCGGTCTAGCAATCAGCCCCAGCATTTT. This rearrangement joins TRBV7-9 to TRBJ1-5, with D uncertain. V was cut by 5 bases and J by 0 bases, with 5 bases left in between. The CDR3 consists of 13 residues. Per germline, CDR1 SEHNR and CDR2 FQNEAQ (reference sequence).

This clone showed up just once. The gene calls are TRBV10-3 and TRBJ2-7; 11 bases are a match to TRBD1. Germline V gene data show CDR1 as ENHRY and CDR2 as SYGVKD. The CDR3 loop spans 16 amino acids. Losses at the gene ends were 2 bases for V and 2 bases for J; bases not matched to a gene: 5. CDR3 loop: CAISEPGTGGTYEQYF. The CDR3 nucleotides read TGTGCCATCAGTGAGCCTGGGACAGGGGGGACCTACGAGCAGTACTTC.

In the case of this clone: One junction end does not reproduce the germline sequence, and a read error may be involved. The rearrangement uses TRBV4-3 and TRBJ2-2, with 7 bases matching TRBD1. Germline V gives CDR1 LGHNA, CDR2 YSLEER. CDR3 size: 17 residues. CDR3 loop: CASSQDNGDSEHRGAVF. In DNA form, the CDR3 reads TGCGCCAGCAGCCAAGATAATGGGGACAGCGAACACCGGGGAGCTGTTTTT.

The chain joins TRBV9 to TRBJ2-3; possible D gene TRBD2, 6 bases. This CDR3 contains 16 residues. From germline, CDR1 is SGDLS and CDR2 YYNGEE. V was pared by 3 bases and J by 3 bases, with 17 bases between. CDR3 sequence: CASSEKLADETDTQYF. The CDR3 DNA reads TGTGCCAGCAGCGAGAAACTAGCCGATGAAACAGATACGCAGTATTTT.

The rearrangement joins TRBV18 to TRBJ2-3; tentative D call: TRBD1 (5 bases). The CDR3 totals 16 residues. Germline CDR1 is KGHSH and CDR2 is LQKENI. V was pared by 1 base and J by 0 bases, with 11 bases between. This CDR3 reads CASSPLAGLSTDTQYF. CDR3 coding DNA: TGTGCCAGCTCACCACTAGCAGGGTTAAGCACAGATACGCAGTATTTT. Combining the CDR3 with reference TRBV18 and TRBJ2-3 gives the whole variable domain NAGVMQNPRHLVRRRGQEARLRCSPMKGHSHVYWYRQLPEEGLKFMVYLQKENIIDESGMPKERFSAEFPKEGPSILRIQQVVRGDSAAYFCASSPLAGLSTDTQYFGPGTRLTVL.

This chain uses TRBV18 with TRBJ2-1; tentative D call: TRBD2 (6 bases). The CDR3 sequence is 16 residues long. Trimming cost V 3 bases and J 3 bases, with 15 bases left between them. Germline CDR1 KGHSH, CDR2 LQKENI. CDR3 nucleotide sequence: TGTGCCAGCTCACCTGGACTACTAGGACTCTACAATGAGCAGTTCTTC. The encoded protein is CASSPGLLGLYNEQFF.

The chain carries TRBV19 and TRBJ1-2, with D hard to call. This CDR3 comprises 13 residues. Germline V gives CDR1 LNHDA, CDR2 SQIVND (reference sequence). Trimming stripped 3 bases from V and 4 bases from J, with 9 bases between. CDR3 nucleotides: TGTGCCAGTAGTATGCGGGGTATCTATGGCTACACCTTC. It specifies CASSMRGIYGYTF.

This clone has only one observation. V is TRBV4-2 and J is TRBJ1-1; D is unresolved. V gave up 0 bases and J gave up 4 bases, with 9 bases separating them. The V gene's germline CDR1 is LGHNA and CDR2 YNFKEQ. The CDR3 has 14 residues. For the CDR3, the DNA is TGTGCCAGCAGCCAAGATTTGGCTGTCACTGAAGCTTTCTTT. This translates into CASSQDLAVTEAFF.

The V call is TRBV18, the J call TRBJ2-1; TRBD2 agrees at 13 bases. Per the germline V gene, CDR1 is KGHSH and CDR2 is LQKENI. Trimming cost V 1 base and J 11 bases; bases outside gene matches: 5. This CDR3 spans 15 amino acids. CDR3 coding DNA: TGTGCCAGCTCACCACTGGGACTAGCGGGGCCACAGCAGTTCTTC. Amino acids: CASSPLGLAGPQQFF.

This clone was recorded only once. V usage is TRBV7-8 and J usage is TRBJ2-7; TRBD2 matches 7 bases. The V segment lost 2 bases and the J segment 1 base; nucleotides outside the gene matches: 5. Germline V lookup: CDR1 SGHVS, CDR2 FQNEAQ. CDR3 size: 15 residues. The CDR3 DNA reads TGTGCCAGCAGCTTATCCCCTAGCGGATCCTACGAGCAGTACTTC. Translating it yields CASSLSPSGSYEQYF.

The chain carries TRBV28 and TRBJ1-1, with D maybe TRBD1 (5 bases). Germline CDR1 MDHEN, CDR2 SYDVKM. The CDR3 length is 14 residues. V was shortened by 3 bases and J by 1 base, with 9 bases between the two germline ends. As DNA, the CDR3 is TGTGCCAGCAGTTTTACAGGTCAGAACACTGAAGCTTTCTTT. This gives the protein CASSFTGQNTEAFF.

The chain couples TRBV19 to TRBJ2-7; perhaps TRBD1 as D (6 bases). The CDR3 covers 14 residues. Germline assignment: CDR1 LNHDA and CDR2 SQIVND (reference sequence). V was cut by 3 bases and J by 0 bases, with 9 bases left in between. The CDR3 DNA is TGTGCCAGTAGTATGAGGACAGACTCCTACGAGCAGTACTTC. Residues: CASSMRTDSYEQYF.

This CDR3 reads CASKIGGPNTEAFF. The DNA for the CDR3 is TGTGCCAGCAAAATCGGGGGGCCCAACACTGAAGCTTTCTTT. This chain joins TRBV7-2 and TRBJ1-1, with D perhaps matching TRBD1 (6 bases). The CDR3 spans 14 residues. Germline assignment: CDR1 SGHTA and CDR2 FQGNSA. V shed 7 bases and J shed 2 bases, with 14 bases lying between them. Variable domain in full (rest from reference TRBV7-2 and TRBJ1-1): GAGVSQSPSNKVTEKGKDVELRCDPISGHTALYWYRQSLGQGLEFLIYFQGNSAPDKSGLPSDRFSAERTGGSVSTLTIQRTQQEDSAVYLCASKIGGPNTEAFFGQGTRLTVV.

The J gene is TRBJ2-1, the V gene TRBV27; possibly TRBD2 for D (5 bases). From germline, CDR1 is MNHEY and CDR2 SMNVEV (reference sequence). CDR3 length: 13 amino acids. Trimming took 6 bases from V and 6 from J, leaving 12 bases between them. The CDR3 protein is CASRGSILNEQFF. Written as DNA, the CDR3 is TGTGCCAGCAGGGGGAGCATTCTCAATGAGCAGTTCTTC.

CDR3 sequence: CASGQVNPLSYNEQFF. The CDR3 coding sequence is TGTGCCAGCGGGCAGGTGAACCCCCTCTCCTACAATGAGCAGTTCTTC. The chain combines TRBV28 with TRBJ2-1; D uncertain. The CDR3 contains 16 residues. V lost 8 bases and J 0 bases, leaving 17 bases between the germline ends. CDR1 MDHEN and CDR2 SYDVKM come from the germline V gene. Full variable domain (rest looked up from reference TRBV28 and TRBJ2-1): DVKVTQSSRYLVKRTGEKVFLECVQDMDHENMFWYRQDPGLGLRLIYFSYDVKMKEKGDIPEGYSVSREKKERFSLILESASTNQTSMYLCASGQVNPLSYNEQFFGPGTRLTVL.

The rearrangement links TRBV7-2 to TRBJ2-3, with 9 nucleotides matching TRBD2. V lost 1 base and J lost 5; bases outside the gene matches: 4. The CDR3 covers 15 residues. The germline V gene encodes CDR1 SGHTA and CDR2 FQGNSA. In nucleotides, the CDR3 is TGTGCCAGCAGCTTAGGTAGCGGGGGAGGAGATACGCAGTATTTT. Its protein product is CASSLGSGGGDTQYF.